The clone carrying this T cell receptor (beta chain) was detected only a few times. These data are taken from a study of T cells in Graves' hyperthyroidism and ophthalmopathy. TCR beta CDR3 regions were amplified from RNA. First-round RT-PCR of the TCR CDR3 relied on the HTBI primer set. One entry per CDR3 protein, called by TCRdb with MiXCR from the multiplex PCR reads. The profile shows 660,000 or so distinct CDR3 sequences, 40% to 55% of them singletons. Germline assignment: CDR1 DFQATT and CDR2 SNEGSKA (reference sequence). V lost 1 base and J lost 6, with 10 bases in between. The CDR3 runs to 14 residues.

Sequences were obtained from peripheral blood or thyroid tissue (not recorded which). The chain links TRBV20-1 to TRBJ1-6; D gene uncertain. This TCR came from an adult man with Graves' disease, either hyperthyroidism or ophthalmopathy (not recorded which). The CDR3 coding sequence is TGCAGTGCTAGAGGGGCGGGGAGTAATTCACCCCTCCACTTT. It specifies CSARGAGSNSPLHF.